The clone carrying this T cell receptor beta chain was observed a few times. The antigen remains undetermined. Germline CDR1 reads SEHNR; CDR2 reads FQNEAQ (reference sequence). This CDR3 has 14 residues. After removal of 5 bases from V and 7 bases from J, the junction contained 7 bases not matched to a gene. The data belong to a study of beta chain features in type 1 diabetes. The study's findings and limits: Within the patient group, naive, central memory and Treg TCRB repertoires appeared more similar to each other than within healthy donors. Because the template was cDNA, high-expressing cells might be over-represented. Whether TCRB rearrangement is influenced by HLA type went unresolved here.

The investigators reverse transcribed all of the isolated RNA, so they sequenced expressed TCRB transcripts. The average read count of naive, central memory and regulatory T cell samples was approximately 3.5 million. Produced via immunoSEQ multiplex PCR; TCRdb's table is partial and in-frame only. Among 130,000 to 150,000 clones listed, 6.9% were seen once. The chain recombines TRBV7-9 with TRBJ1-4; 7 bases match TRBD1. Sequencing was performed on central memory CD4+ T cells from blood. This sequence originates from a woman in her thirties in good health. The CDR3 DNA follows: TGTGCCAGCAGCCGGGACAGCGGGGGTGAAAAACTGTTTTTT. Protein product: CASSRDSGGEKLFF.